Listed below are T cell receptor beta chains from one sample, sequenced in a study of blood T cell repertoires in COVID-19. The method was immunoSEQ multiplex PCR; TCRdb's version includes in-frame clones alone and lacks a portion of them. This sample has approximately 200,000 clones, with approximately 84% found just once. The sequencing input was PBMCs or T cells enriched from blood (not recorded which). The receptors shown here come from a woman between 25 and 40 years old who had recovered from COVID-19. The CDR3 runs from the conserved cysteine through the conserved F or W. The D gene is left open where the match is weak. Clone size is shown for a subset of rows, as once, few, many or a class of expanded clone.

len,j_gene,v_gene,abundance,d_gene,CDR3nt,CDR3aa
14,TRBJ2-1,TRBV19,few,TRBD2,TGTGCCAGTAGAACCCTTAGCGGGAGTAATGAGCAGTTCTTC,CASRTLSGSNEQFF
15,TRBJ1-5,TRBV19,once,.,TGTGCCAGTAGTATAGATCGGGGGGGCGATCAGCCCCAGCATTTT,CASSIDRGGDQPQHF
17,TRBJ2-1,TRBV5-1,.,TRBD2,TGCGCCAGCAGCTTGGCAACTAGCGGGGGGGCCGGGAATGAGCAGTTCTTC,CASSLATSGGAGNEQFF
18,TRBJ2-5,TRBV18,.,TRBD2,TGTGCCAGCTCACCATCCGGGGCTAGCGGGAGGGCCGAAGAGACCCAGTACTTC,CASSPSGASGRAEETQYF
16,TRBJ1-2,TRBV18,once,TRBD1,TGTGCCAGCTCACCATCCGGGACAGGGGCTAACTATGGCTACACCTTC,CASSPSGTGANYGYTF
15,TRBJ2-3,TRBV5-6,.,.,TGTGCCAGCAGCTTGGAAGGGACTGCAACAGATACGCAGTATTTT,CASSLEGTATDTQYF
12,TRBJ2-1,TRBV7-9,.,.,TGTGCCAGCAGCCTCAGTACGGGGGAGCAGTTCTTC,CASSLSTGEQFF
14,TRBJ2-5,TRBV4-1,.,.,TGCGCCAGCAGCCAAGATCCCCGGCAAGAGACCCAGTACTTC,CASSQDPRQETQYF
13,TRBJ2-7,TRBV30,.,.,TGTGCCTGGAGTCCGGGAGCGGACTACGAGCAGTACTTC,CAWSPGADYEQYF
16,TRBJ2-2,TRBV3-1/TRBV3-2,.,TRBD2,TGTGCCAGCAGCCAAGGGGGACTAGCGGGGAACGGGGAGCTGTTTTTT,CASSQGGLAGNGELFF
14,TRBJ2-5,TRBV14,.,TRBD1,TGTGCCAGCAGCCGCCGACAGGGTGGGGAGACCCAGTACTTC,CASSRRQGGETQYF
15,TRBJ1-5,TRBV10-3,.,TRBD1,TGTGCCATCAGAAAGGACAGGGATAGCAATCAGCCCCAGCATTTT,CAIRKDRDSNQPQHF
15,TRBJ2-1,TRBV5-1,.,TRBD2,TGCGCCAGCAGCTTGGCTAGCGGGGGCCCCAATGAGCAGTTCTTC,CASSLASGGPNEQFF
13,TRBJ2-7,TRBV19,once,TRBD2,TGTGCCAGTAGTATCGGACTAGCGGGTTCTTTGGACTTC,CASSIGLAGSLDF
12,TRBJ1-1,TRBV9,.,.,TGTGCCAGCAGCGTTACAGGGTCTGAAGCTTTCTTT,CASSVTGSEAFF
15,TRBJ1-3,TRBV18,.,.,TGTGCCAGCTCAACCTCTGGGGCGCCGGGGGACACCATATATTTT,CASSTSGAPGDTIYF
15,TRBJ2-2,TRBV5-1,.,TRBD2,TGCGCCAGCAGCTATAGCGGGAGAGACACCGGGGAGCTGTTTTTT,CASSYSGRDTGELFF
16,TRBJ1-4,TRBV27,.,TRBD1,TGTGCCAGCAGCTGGGACAGGACTCAGATTAATGAAAAACTGTTTTTT,CASSWDRTQINEKLFF
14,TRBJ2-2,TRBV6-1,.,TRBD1,TGTGCCAGCAGTGAAAGGACAGGGTCCGGGGAGCTGTTTTTT,CASSERTGSGELFF
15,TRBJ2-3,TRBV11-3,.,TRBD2,TGTGCCAGCAGCTTAGGGACTAGCGGGAGTGATACGCAGTATTTT,CASSLGTSGSDTQYF
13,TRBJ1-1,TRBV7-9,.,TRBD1,TGTGCCAGCAGCTTGGTAAACAGGGGAGAAGCTTTCTTT,CASSLVNRGEAFF
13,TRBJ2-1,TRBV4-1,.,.,TGCGCCAGCACCCTGGGGCTCGACAATGAGCAGTTCTTC,CASTLGLDNEQFF
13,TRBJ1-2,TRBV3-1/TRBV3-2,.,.,TGTGCCAGCAGCCCGAGGGGGGGCTATGGCTACACCTTC,CASSPRGGYGYTF
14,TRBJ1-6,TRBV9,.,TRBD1,TGTGCCAGCAGCCTTACAGGGGGTGGTTCACCCCTCCACTTT,CASSLTGGGSPLHF
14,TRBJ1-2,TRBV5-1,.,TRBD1,TGCGCCAGCAGCGGCCACAGGGGAGGCTATGGCTACACCTTC,CASSGHRGGYGYTF
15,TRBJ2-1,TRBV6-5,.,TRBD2,TGTGCCAGCAGTTACCGCGGGGGGGCATCAAATGAGCAGTTCTTC,CASSYRGGASNEQFF
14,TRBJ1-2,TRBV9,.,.,TGTGCCAGCAGCTCAGGGTTAGTTGGATATGGCTACACCTTC,CASSSGLVGYGYTF
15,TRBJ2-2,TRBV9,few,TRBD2,TGTGCCAGCAGTAGTAGCGGGGGGGCCCCCGGGGAGCTGTTTTTT,CASSSSGGAPGELFF
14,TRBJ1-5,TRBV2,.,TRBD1,TGTGCCAGCAGTGAGGACAGGGGACGTCAGCCCCAGCATTTT,CASSEDRGRQPQHF
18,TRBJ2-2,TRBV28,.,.,TGTGCCAGCAGATCCTTCCGGTTCCTCGTTGGTGGCACCGGGGAGCTGTTTTTT,CASRSFRFLVGGTGELFF
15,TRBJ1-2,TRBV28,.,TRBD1,TGTGCCAGCAGTCAAACAGGGGGCCTGAACTATGGCTACACCTTC,CASSQTGGLNYGYTF
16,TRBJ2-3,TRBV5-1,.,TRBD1,TGCGCCAGCAGCTTTGATACAGGGGGCACAACAGATACGCAGTATTTT,CASSFDTGGTTDTQYF
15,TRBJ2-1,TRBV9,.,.,TGTGCCAGCGGCACTGGCGGGGGCGGTTACAATGAGCAGTTCTTC,CASGTGGGGYNEQFF
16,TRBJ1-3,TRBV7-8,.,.,TGTGCCAGCAGCTTAGCCGTGTTGGGCGAGGGAAACACCATATATTTT,CASSLAVLGEGNTIYF
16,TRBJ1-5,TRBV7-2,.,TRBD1,TGTGCCAGCAGCTTAGGGGGGACAGGCGGCAATCAGCCCCAGCATTTT,CASSLGGTGGNQPQHF
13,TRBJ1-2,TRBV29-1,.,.,TGCAGCGTCGAAACCGGGATAAACTATGGCTACACCTTC,CSVETGINYGYTF
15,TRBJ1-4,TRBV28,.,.,TGTGCCAGCTACCAGACTCTGGGGGGGACTGAAAAACTGTTTTTT,CASYQTLGGTEKLFF
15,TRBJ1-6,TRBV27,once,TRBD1,TGTGCCAGCAGAGGCGACAGGGTCTATAATTCACCCCTCCACTTT,CASRGDRVYNSPLHF
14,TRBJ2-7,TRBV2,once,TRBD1,TGTGCCAGCAGCGGGACAGGGGGGTCGGGAGAGCAGTACTTC,CASSGTGGSGEQYF
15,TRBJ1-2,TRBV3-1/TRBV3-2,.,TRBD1,TGTGCCAGCAGCTATGACAGGGCCCCGGGAAGGGGCTACACCTTC,CASSYDRAPGRGYTF
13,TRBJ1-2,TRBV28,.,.,TGTGCCAGCAGTTTAAGACAGGCTGACGGCTACACCTTC,CASSLRQADGYTF
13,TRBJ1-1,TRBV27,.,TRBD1,TGTGCCAGCAGCTGGACAGGAAACACTGAAGCTTTCTTT,CASSWTGNTEAFF
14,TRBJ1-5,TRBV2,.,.,TGTGCCAGCAGGGACAACGGATTCAATCAGCCCCAGCATTTT,CASRDNGFNQPQHF
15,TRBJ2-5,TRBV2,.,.,TGTGCCAGCAGTGACTGGCAGGGAAGCGTTGAGACCCAGTACTTC,CASSDWQGSVETQYF
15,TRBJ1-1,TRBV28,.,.,TGTGCCAGCAGCCCCCACGTCCAGGCCTCGGGGTATGCTTTCTTT,CASSPHVQASGYAFF
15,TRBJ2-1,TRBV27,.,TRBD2,TGTGCCAGCAGTTTCTCGACTAGCGGGAATAATGAGCAGTTCTTC,CASSFSTSGNNEQFF
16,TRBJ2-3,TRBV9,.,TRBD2,TGTGCCAGCAGCGTAGTTAGCGGGGGAGTGACAGATACGCAGTATTTT,CASSVVSGGVTDTQYF
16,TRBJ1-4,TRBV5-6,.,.,TGTGCCAGCAGCTTACTAGATGATGCAACTAATGAAAAACTGTTTTTT,CASSLLDDATNEKLFF
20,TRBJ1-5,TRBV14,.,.,TGTGCCAGCAGCCAAGATTCGGGGACTCGGAATAGGGGCGGCAATCAGCCCCAGCATTTT,CASSQDSGTRNRGGNQPQHF
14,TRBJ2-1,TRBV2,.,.,TGTGCCAGCAGATCAGAACAGGGCTACAATGAGCAGTTCTTC,CASRSEQGYNEQFF
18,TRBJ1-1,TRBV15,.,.,TGTGCCACCAGCAGAGAGCGTATAGGGGTGAGGACGAACACTGAAGCTTTCTTT,CATSRERIGVRTNTEAFF
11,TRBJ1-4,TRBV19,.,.,TGTGCCAGTAGGTCCTCTGAAAAACTGTTTTTT,CASRSSEKLFF
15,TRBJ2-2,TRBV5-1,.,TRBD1,TGCGCCAGCAGCTTCCGGACAGGGTACCCCGGGGAGCTGTTTTTT,CASSFRTGYPGELFF